This record looks at one T cell receptor beta chain sequence and its context. Time point in this sample: peak reinfection, 3 to 8 weeks after reinfection detection. TCR sequencing was done directly ex vivo on sorted cells, without expansion in vitro. Control naive CD8 T cells came from a couple of donors at all three reinfection time points. The sample comes from a study of memory CD8 T cells in hepatitis C reinfection. The assay was immunoSEQ multiplex PCR, and TCRdb's table has in-frame clones only and misses some. The table includes some 40,000 clones, roughly 90% detected once. The trim removed 0 bases at V and 6 bases at J, leaving 9 bases unmatched. Germline V lookup: CDR1 SGDLS, CDR2 YYNGEE. The CDR3 extends over 18 amino acids.

The J gene is TRBJ2-1, the V gene TRBV9; 13 bases line up with TRBD2. Sequenced material: naive CD8+ T cells sorted from blood. The receptor comes from a man younger than 35 with hepatitis C virus infection. The CDR3 is CASSVGPQLAGGLNEQFF. CDR3 sequence (DNA): TGTGCCAGCAGCGTAGGTCCCCAACTAGCGGGAGGGCTCAATGAGCAGTTCTTC.